A single T cell receptor beta chain is shown here with its context. Its antigen is still unknown. The data were produced by immunoSEQ multiplex PCR, yet TCRdb's version contains in-frame clones alone and is incomplete. The sample holds about 75,000 clones; about 91% are singletons and the top ten take roughly 10%. This entry comes from a study of T cell responses to AZD1222 COVID-19 vaccine. General study results and limits: The sample set comprised mostly white British donors with more females, and clonal diversity was possibly underestimated. CD4 TCRs linked to vaccination spanned spike, dominating at 160-218 and 743-854. Compared with day 0, the breadth and depth of the Spike-specific TCR repertoire rose significantly after two doses of AZD1222. All repertoire sampling was performed exclusively after the peak T cell response.

The V gene's germline CDR1 is SEHNR and CDR2 FQNEAQ (reference sequence). The CDR3 runs 17 residues. V was cut by 5 bases and J by 0 bases, with 14 bases left in between. The receptor comes from an adult who received the MenACWY meningococcal vaccine as a control. The rearrangement uses TRBV7-9 and TRBJ2-6; D possibly corresponds to TRBD2 (5 bases). Sequencing was performed on peripheral blood, taken 28 days after the second dose of the MenACWY control vaccine. CDR3: CASSAPGENSGANVLTF. The CDR3 coding sequence is TGTGCCAGCAGCGCCCCCGGGGAGAACTCTGGGGCCAACGTCCTGACTTTC.